Sequencing of this TCR beta chain was carried out in a study of T-cell memory formation after mild COVID-19. Looking at the study overall: Across donors, TCR clusters were largely donor specific. General study results and limits: Clonal second-wave expansions that peaked on day 37 had unconfirmed SARS-CoV-2 specificity. Pre-infection memory held some responding clones, suggesting pre-existing cross-reactive T cells responded.

TCRdb reprocessed the 5' RACE reads via MiXCR and lists one record per CDR3 protein. The table lists 200,000 or so distinct CDR3 sequences, approximately 16% of them singletons. Concerning this clonotype: What it binds is not known.

CDR3 length: 14 amino acids. V was pared by 3 bases and J by 7 bases, with 16 bases between. This rearrangement joins TRBV12-3 or TRBV12-4 to TRBJ2-7; D remains ambiguous. The receptor was isolated from an adult woman who had mild COVID-19 (a few samples of this study predate the infection). Cell type and time point are not known. The sample comprised PBMCs or a T cell subset sorted from them (not recorded which). The CDR3 reads CASSLAGATGEQYF. The CDR3 DNA reads as TGTGCCAGCAGTTTGGCCGGAGCGACCGGAGAGCAGTACTTC.